This T cell receptor (beta chain) was captured in a study of Ad26.COV2.S vaccination and SARS-CoV-2 variants. Repertoires were generated with immunoSEQ multiplex PCR, while TCRdb's copy carries only in-frame clones and drops some. The sample has some 370,000 clones, approximately 83% seen once. Sample treatment: some 20 received Ad26.COV2.S at low or high dose, single or two shots; roughly five received placebo; per-sample allocation not given. On day 63 after the first injection, vaccine and placebo recipients gave samples. This sequence originates from a person between 18 and 65 years old who received the Ad26.COV2.S COVID-19 vaccine or a placebo. The input for sequencing was peripheral blood, taken in a trial of Ad26.COV2.S vaccine versus placebo.

CDR3 amino acids: CASSQGSGSDSPLHF. CDR3 in DNA: TGTGCCAGCAGCCAAGGCAGCGGATCCGATTCACCCCTCCACTTT. The chain recombines TRBV3-1 (or the pseudogene TRBV3-2) with TRBJ1-6; no reliable D call. Trimming took off 1 base at V and 8 bases at J, with 12 bases between the two ends. Germline CDR1 LGHDT, CDR2 YNNKEL (reference sequence). CDR3 length equals 15 residues.